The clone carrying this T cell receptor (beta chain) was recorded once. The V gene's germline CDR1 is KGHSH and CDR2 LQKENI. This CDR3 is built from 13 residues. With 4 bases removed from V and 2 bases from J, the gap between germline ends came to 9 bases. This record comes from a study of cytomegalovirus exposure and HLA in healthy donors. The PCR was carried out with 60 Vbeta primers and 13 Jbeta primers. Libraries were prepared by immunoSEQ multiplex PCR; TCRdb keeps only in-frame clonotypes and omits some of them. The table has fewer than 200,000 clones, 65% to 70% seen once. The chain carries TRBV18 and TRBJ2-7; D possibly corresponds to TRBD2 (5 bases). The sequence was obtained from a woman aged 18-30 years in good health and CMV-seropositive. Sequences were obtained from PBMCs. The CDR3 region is CASSRTQAYEQYF. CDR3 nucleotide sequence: TGTGCCAGCTCACGGACTCAGGCCTACGAGCAGTACTTC.